The 10 T cell receptor beta chains below come from one sample, sequenced in a study of a mutant IDH1 vaccine in newly diagnosed glioma. Time point in this sample: week 35, safety follow-up. Each dose of the vaccine consisted of 300 ug of mutant IDH1 20-mer peptide, with topical imiquimod. Data came from immunoSEQ multiplex PCR; TCRdb stores just in-frame clones and leaves some out. The sample contains roughly 44,000 clones, under 90% of which appear only once. Antigens for these TCRs are unknown. This specimen was PBMCs, taken from a glioma patient whose treatment included an IDH1 peptide vaccine. Receptors originate from a woman aged 40 to 55 with glioma. Some clones in this sample may be carry-over from other donors' samples.

The chain recombines TRBV27 with TRBJ2-2; the D is unclear. This CDR3 has 13 amino acids. The germline gives CDR1 MNHEY, CDR2 SMNVEV (reference sequence). Trimming cost V 3 bases and J 6 bases, with 8 bases left between them. For the CDR3, the DNA is TGTGCCAGCAGTTTGGGATACCCCGGGGAGCTGTTTTTT. This codes for CASSLGYPGELFF.

The sample holds a few counts of this clone. The rearrangement uses TRBV19 and TRBJ1-5; maybe TRBD1 (6 bases). CDR3 size: 14 residues. The V and J ends lost 7 bases and 6 bases respectively, with 16 bases between them. Per the germline V gene, CDR1 is LNHDA and CDR2 is SQIVND (reference sequence). In DNA form, the CDR3 reads TGTGCCAGTACGGCCGCACAGGGTGTTCAGCCCCAGCATTTT. As protein: CASTAAQGVQPQHF.

The J gene is TRBJ2-7, the V gene TRBV19, with 10 bases lining up with TRBD1. The CDR3 covers 15 residues. Germline CDR1 and CDR2: LNHDA and SQIVND (reference sequence). Losses at the gene ends were 3 bases for V and 1 base for J; bases not matched to a gene: 3. The CDR3 sequence: CASSILDRGSYEQYF. The CDR3 DNA reads TGTGCCAGTAGTATTTTGGACAGGGGGTCCTACGAGCAGTACTTC.

The chain is built from TRBV7-2 and TRBJ2-7; the match to TRBD1 covers 7 bases. Germline CDR1 and CDR2: SGHTA and FQGNSA. This CDR3 has 13 amino acids. The junction had 4 bases not matched to a gene; V was cut back by 6 bases and J by 2 bases. CDR3 in amino acids: CASRYDRAYEQYF. CDR3 nucleotide sequence: TGTGCCAGCAGATATGACAGGGCCTACGAGCAGTACTTC.

The chain is built from TRBV6-5 and TRBJ2-7, with no clear D. The V end lost 7 bases, the J end lost 7 bases, and 23 bases lay between the germline ends. Germline loops: CDR1 MNHEY, CDR2 SVGAGI. The CDR3 length is 15 residues. The CDR3 coding sequence is TGTGCCAGCATAAAGACGGCGTCTCTTAGTGGGGAGCAGTACTTC. This encodes CASIKTASLSGEQYF.

The V call is TRBV7-8, the J call TRBJ2-7; D perhaps matches TRBD1 (5 bases). With 1 base removed from V and 2 bases from J, the gap between germline ends came to 12 bases. Germline V CDR1 and CDR2: SGHVS, FQNEAQ. The CDR3 spans 15 residues. The CDR3 sequence: CASSLEQADPYEQYF. The CDR3 DNA follows: TGTGCCAGCAGCTTAGAACAGGCGGATCCCTACGAGCAGTACTTC.

This clone appeared a few times. The V and J genes are TRBV5-1 and TRBJ2-5; D assignment may be TRBD1 or TRBD2 (5 bases each). The CDR3 spans 13 residues. V dropped 0 bases and J dropped 4 bases, with 7 bases sitting between them. Germline V gene data show CDR1 as SGHRS and CDR2 as YFSETQ. The CDR3 protein is CASSLAGRETQYF. DNA of the CDR3: TGCGCCAGCAGCTTGGCAGGGAGAGAGACCCAGTACTTC.

The V call is TRBV18, the J call TRBJ2-2, with D hard to call. Trimming left V 6 bases short and J 0 bases short, with 14 bases between. In germline, CDR1 is KGHSH, CDR2 LQKENI. The CDR3 covers 16 residues. The CDR3 DNA follows: TGTGCCAGCTCCCCATACAGCGCTGCGAACACCGGGGAGCTGTTTTTT. It yields the protein CASSPYSAANTGELFF.

This clone was seen only once. The V and J genes are TRBV5-6 and TRBJ2-1, with a possible D match to TRBD2 (7 bases). Germline V CDR1 and CDR2: SGHDT, YYEEEE. The CDR3 length is 15 residues. Trimming left V 0 bases short and J 3 bases short, with 10 bases between. CDR3 sequence: CASSLAGGHYNEQFF. The CDR3, as DNA: TGTGCCAGCAGCTTGGCCGGGGGGCACTACAATGAGCAGTTCTTC.

The V gene is TRBV18, the J gene TRBJ2-1; D may be TRBD2 (5 bases). Trimming stripped 2 bases from V and 7 bases from J, with 9 bases between. The CDR3 is 13 residues long. Germline values: CDR1 KGHSH, CDR2 LQKENI. The CDR3 reads CASSPNEGNEQFF. In DNA form, the CDR3 reads TGTGCCAGCTCACCAAACGAGGGAAATGAGCAGTTCTTC. Combining the CDR3 with reference TRBV18 and TRBJ2-1 gives the whole variable domain NAGVMQNPRHLVRRRGQEARLRCSPMKGHSHVYWYRQLPEEGLKFMVYLQKENIIDESGMPKERFSAEFPKEGPSILRIQQVVRGDSAAYFCASSPNEGNEQFFGPGTRLTVL.